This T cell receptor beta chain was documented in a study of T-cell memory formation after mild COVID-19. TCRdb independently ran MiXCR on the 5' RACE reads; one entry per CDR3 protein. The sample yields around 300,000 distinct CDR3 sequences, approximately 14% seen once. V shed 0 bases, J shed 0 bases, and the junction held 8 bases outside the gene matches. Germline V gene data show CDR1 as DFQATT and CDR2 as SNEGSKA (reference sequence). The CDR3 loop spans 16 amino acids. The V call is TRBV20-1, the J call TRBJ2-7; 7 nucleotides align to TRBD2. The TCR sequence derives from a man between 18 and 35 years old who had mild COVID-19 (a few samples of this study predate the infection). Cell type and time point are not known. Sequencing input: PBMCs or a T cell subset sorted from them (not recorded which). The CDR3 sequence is CSARDPGGKSSYEQYV. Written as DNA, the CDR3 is TGCAGTGCTAGAGATCCGGGGGGAAAGAGCTCCTACGAGCAGTACGTC.